Shown below are 12 T cell receptor beta chains from a single sample sequenced in a study of T-cell reconstitution after alpha-beta-depleted transplantation in children. Preparation of the TCRbeta library was carried out with unique molecular identifiers. TCRdb reprocessed the PCR reads via MiXCR and lists one record per CDR3 protein. The sample yields 250,000 or so distinct CDR3 sequences, around 25% seen once. The sequencing used PBMCs, mostly from graft donor cells, collected 360 days after TCRalphabeta/CD19-depleted stem cell transplant. These receptor sequences come from a female patient between 2 and 10 years old who had a stem cell transplant for congenital amegakaryocytic thrombocytopenia, so the T cells may come from the graft donor.

The chain recombines TRBV20-1 with TRBJ2-5, with 11 bases lining up with TRBD1. There are 13 residues in the CDR3. CDR1 is DFQATT and CDR2 is SNEGSKA in the germline V gene (reference sequence). In nucleotides, the CDR3 is TGCAGCGCGGACAGGGGGCGATTGGAGACCCAGTACTTC. Encoded protein: CSADRGRLETQYF.

This rearrangement joins TRBV11-2 to TRBJ2-5; 8 nucleotides line up with TRBD2. V gave up 5 bases and J gave up 1 base; unmatched junction bases: 9. The V gene's germline CDR1 is SGHAT and CDR2 FQNNGV. CDR3 size: 16 residues. The CDR3 sequence is CASSPGIAGSQETQYF. In nucleotides, the CDR3 is TGTGCCAGCAGCCCGGGAATAGCGGGGTCCCAAGAGACCCAGTACTTC.

The V gene is TRBV6-2 or TRBV6-3, the J gene TRBJ2-2; D is unclear. Germline CDR1 is MNHEY and CDR2 is SVGEGT. The CDR3 runs to 16 residues. V gave up 1 base and J gave up 0 bases, with 9 bases separating them. The CDR3 DNA sequence: TGTGCCAGCAGTTACTATTGGCAGGCGAACACCGGGGAGCTGTTTTTT. Protein: CASSYYWQANTGELFF.

There are a few counts of this clonotype. This chain joins TRBV28 and TRBJ1-2; TRBD1 is a possible D gene (6 bases). This CDR3 has 13 amino acids. V lost 2 bases, J lost 6 bases, and 10 bases lay in between. The germline CDR1 and CDR2 sequences are MDHEN and SYDVKM. CDR3 protein: CASSLIGDNGYTF. The CDR3 region has the DNA TGTGCCAGCAGTTTAATAGGGGACAATGGCTACACCTTC.

The genes are TRBV20-1 and TRBJ2-1, with TRBD1 identical over 8 bases. The CDR3 has 14 residues. After removal of 2 bases from V and 11 bases from J, the junction contained 11 bases not matched to a gene. Looked up from germline, CDR1 is DFQATT and CDR2 is SNEGSKA (reference sequence). The CDR3 protein is CSARPHGRDRQQFF. CDR3 in DNA: TGCAGTGCTAGACCGCACGGGCGGGACAGGCAGCAGTTCTTC.

This clonotype was recorded many times. The CDR3 region has the DNA TGTGCCAGCAGCCAACTAACTGGACAAGGCTACACCTTC. It encodes CASSQLTGQGYTF. The chain recombines TRBV3-1 with TRBJ1-2, with a possible D match to TRBD1 (5 bases). The CDR3 is 13 residues long. CDR1 is LGHDT, CDR2 YNNKEL, per germline (reference sequence). The V gene lost 2 bases and the J gene lost 8 bases, with 12 bases spanning the gap.

The chain employs TRBV12-3 or TRBV12-4 and TRBJ2-5, with 7 bases that match TRBD2. Germline trimming cut 3 bases from V and 3 bases from J; bases unmatched to any gene: 7. This CDR3 has 15 amino acids. The CDR3 here is CASSLGTTSEETQYF. DNA of the CDR3: TGTGCCAGCAGTTTGGGAACTACTAGCGAAGAGACCCAGTACTTC.

This clonotype was seen more than once but under ten times. V and J are TRBV10-3 and TRBJ2-5, with 13 bases fitting TRBD2. Germline V gene data show CDR1 as ENHRY and CDR2 as SYGVKD. V lost 3 bases to trimming and J lost 5 bases; unmatched junction nucleotides: 12. The CDR3 loop spans 18 amino acids. CDR3 DNA sequence: TGTGCCATCAGTGAAGGACTAGCGGGAGATGCGGCCATGGAGACCCAGTACTTC. Translating it yields CAISEGLAGDAAMETQYF.

The chain uses TRBV27 and TRBJ1-3; 9 positions agree with TRBD1. In germline, CDR1 is MNHEY, CDR2 SMNVEV (reference sequence). The CDR3 covers 17 residues. V lost 2 bases to trimming and J lost 0 bases; unmatched junction nucleotides: 5. In nucleotides, the CDR3 is TGTGCCAGCAGTTTACGACAGGGGGACTTCTCTGGAAACACCATATATTTT. It yields the protein CASSLRQGDFSGNTIYF.

V gene TRBV3-1 combines with J gene TRBJ2-6; D unclear. Germline CDR1 is LGHDT and CDR2 is YNNKEL (reference sequence). With 4 bases removed from V and 5 bases from J, the gap between germline ends came to 18 bases. The CDR3 is 17 amino acids. CDR3 in DNA: TGTGCCAGCAGCCCAACCCGGTCCGGGTCCTGGGCCAACGTCCTGACTTTC. Translated, it gives CASSPTRSGSWANVLTF.

This clonotype was detected ten times or more. The chain employs TRBV4-1 and TRBJ2-3; D gene ambiguous. The germline V gene has CDR1 MGHRA and CDR2 YSYEKL. CDR3 length: 13 residues. V lost 2 bases, J lost 4 bases, and 7 bases lay in between. DNA for the CDR3: TGCGCCAGCAGCCAACTTGGCTCAGATACGCAGTATTTT. This sequence encodes CASSQLGSDTQYF.

V and J are TRBV20-1 and TRBJ1-1, with D maybe TRBD1 (6 bases). Trimming shortened V by 1 base and J by 0 bases, and 9 bases separated the two germline ends. The CDR3 runs 14 residues. The V gene's germline CDR1 is DFQATT and CDR2 SNEGSKA (reference sequence). The CDR3: CSARVGALNTEAFF. CDR3 in DNA: TGCAGTGCTAGAGTGGGGGCACTGAACACTGAAGCTTTCTTT.